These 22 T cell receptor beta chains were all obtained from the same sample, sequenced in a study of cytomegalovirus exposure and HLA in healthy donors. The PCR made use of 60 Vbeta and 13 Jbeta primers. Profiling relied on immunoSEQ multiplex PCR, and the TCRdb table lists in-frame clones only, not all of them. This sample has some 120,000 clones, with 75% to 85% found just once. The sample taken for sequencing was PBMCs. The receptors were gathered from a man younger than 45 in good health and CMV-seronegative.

The CDR3 DNA sequence: TGTGCCAGTAGTCTGGGCGATGAGCAGTTCTTC. Amino acids: CASSLGDEQFF. The chain combines TRBV19 with TRBJ2-1; D not certain. The CDR3 has 11 residues. The germline CDR1 and CDR2 sequences are LNHDA and SQIVND (reference sequence). V was clipped by 5 bases and J by 8 bases, with 7 bases between them.

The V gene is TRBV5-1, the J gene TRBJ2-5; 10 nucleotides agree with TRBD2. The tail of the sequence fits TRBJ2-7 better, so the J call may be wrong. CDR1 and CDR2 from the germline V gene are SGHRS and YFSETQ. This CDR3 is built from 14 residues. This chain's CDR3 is CASSLAGGYYEQYF. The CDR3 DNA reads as TGCGCCAGCAGCTTAGCGGGAGGGTACTACGAGCAGTACTTC.

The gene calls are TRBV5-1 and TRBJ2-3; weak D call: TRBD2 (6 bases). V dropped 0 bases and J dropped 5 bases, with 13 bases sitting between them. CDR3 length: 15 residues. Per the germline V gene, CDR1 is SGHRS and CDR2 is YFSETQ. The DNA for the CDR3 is TGCGCCAGCAGCTTGGAGAGACTAGGCGTAGATACGCAGTATTTT. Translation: CASSLERLGVDTQYF.

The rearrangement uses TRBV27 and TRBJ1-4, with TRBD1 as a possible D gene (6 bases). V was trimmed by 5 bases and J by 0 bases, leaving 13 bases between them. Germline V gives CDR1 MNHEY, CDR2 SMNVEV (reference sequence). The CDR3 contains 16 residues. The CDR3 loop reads CASSLSRTATNEKLFF. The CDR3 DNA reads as TGTGCCAGCAGTCTCTCCCGGACAGCAACTAATGAAAAACTGTTTTTT.

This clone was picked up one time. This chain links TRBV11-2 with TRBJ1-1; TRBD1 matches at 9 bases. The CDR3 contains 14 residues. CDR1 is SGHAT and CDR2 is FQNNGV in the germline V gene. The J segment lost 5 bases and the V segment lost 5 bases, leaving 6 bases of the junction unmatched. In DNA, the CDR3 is TGTGCCAGCAGCCTTATGACAGGGGGGACTGAAGCTTTCTTT. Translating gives CASSLMTGGTEAFF.

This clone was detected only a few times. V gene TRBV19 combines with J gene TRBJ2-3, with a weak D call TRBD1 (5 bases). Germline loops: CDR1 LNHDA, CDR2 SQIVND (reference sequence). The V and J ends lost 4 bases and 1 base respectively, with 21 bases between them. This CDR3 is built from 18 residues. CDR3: CASSKFRTGTKGTDTQYF. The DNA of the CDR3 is TGTGCCAGTAGTAAGTTCCGCACAGGTACAAAGGGCACAGATACGCAGTATTTT.

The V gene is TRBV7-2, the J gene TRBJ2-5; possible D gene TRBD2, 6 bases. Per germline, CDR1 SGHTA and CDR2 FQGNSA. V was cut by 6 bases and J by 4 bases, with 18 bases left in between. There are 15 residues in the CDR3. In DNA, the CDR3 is TGTGCCAGCAGACCTAGAAGGGACTTAGGAGAGACCCAGTACTTC. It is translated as CASRPRRDLGETQYF.

For the CDR3, the DNA is TGTGCCAGCAGCTCGGGGGGACTAGCGGGCCGTCGGACGCAGTATTTT. Translated: CASSSGGLAGRRTQYF. This chain joins TRBV5-6 and TRBJ2-3, with TRBD2 matching 12 bases. This CDR3 has 16 residues. CDR1 and CDR2 from the germline V gene are SGHDT and YYEEEE. Unmatched junction bases numbered 11, after V lost 3 bases and J lost 9 bases.

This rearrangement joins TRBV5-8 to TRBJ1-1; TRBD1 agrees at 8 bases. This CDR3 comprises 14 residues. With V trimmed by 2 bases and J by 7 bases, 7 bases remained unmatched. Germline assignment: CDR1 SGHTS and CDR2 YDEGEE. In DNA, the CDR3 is TGTGCCAGCAGCTTTCGGACAGGGAGGGTTGAAGCTTTCTTT. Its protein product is CASSFRTGRVEAFF.

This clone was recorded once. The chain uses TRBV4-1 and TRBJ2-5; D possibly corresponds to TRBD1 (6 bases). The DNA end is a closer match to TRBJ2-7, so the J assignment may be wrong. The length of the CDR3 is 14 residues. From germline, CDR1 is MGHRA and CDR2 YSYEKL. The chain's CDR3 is CASSQAQGPYEQYF. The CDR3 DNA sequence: TGCGCCAGCAGCCAGGCACAGGGTCCCTACGAGCAGTACTTC.

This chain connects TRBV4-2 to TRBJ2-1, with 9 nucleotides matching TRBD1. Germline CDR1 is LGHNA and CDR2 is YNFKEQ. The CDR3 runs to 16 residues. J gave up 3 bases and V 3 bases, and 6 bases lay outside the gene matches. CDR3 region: CASSHQTGGNYNEQFF. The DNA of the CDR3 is TGTGCCAGCAGCCACCAAACAGGGGGCAACTACAATGAGCAGTTCTTC.

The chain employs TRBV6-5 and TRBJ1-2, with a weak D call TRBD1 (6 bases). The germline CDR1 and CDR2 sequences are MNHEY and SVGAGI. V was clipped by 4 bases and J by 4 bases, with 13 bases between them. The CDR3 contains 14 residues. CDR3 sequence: CASSWTADIYGYTF. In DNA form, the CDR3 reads TGTGCCAGCAGTTGGACAGCTGACATCTATGGCTACACCTTC.

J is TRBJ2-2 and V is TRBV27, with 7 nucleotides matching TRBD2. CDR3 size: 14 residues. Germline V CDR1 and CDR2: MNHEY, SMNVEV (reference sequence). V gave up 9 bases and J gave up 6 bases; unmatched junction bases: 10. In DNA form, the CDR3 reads TGTGCCAGTAAAGTGTGGGAGGGCCCCGGGGAGCTGTTTTTT. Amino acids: CASKVWEGPGELFF.

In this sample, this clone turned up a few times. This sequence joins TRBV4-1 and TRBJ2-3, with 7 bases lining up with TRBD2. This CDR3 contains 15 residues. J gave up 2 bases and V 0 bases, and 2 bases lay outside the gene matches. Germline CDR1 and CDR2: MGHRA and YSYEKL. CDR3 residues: CASSQEAGDTDTQYF. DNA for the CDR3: TGCGCCAGCAGCCAAGAGGCGGGAGACACAGATACGCAGTATTTT.

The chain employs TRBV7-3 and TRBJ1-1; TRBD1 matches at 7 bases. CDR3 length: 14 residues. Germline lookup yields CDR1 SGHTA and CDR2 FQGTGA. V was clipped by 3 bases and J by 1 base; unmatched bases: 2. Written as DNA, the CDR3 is TGTGCCAGCAGCTTGGGGACAGAGAACACTGAAGCTTTCTTT. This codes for CASSLGTENTEAFF. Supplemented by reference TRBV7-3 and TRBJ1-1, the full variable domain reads GAGVSQTPSNKVTEKGKYVELRCDPISGHTALYWYRQSLGQGPEFLIYFQGTGAADDSGLPNDRFFAVRPEGSVSTLKIQRTERGDSAVYLCASSLGTENTEAFFGQGTRLTVV.

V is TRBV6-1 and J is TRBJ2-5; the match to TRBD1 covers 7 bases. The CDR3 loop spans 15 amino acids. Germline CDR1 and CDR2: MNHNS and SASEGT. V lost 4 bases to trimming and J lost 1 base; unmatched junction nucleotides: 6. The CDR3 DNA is TGTGCCAGCAGTGCGGGCCAGGGGGTCCAAGAGACCCAGTACTTC. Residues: CASSAGQGVQETQYF.

The CDR3 DNA follows: TGTGCCAGCAGCGGACTAGCGGCTCAAGAGACCCAGTACTTC. Protein: CASSGLAAQETQYF. The V and J genes are TRBV6-6 and TRBJ2-5, with 10 bases that match TRBD2. Germline V lookup: CDR1 MNHNY, CDR2 SVGAGI (reference sequence). This CDR3 comprises 14 residues. The V and J ends lost 6 bases and 2 bases, in that order; junction bases with no gene match: 3.

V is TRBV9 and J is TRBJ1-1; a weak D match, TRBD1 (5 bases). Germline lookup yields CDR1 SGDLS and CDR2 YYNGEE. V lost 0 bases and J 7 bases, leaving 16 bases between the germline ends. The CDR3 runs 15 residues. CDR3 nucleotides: TGTGCCAGCAGCGTAGAAGACAGTTTCTCAAGTGAAGCTTTCTTT. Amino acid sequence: CASSVEDSFSSEAFF.

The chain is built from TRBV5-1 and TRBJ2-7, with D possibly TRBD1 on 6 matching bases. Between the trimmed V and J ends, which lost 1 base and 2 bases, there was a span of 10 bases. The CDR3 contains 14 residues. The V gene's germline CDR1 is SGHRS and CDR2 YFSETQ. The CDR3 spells CASSLYGGPYEQYF. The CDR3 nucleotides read TGCGCCAGCAGCTTGTATGGGGGCCCCTACGAGCAGTACTTC.

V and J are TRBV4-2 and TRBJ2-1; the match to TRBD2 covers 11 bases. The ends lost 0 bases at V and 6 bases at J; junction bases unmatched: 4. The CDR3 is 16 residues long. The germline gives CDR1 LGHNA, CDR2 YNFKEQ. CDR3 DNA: TGTGCCAGCAGCCAAGAAGGGACTAGCGGTAGCAATGAGCAGTTCTTC. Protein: CASSQEGTSGSNEQFF.

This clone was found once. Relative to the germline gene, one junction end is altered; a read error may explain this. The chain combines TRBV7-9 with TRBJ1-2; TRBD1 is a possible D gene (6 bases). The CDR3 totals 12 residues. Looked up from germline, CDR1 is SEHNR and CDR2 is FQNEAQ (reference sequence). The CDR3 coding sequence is TGTTCCAGCAGCTTCACAGGGAACGGCTACACCTTC. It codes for CSSSFTGNGYTF.

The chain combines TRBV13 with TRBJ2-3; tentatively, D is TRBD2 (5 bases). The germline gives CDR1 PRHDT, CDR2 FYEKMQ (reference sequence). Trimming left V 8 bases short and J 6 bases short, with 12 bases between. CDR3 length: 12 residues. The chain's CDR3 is CASGRGGDTQYF. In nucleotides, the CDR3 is TGTGCCAGCGGCCGCGGCGGGGATACGCAGTATTTT.